This T cell receptor (beta chain) was sequenced in a study of blood T cell repertoires in COVID-19. Profiling relied on immunoSEQ multiplex PCR, and the TCRdb table lists in-frame clones only, not all of them. Here the sample spans roughly 240,000 clones, approximately 89% being singletons. This CDR3 spans 12 amino acids. Per germline, CDR1 MDHEN and CDR2 SYDVKM. Between the trimmed V and J ends, which lost 4 bases and 7 bases, there was a span of 11 bases. The genes are TRBV28 and TRBJ2-7; D might be TRBD1 (6 bases). Input material: peripheral blood. The sequence was obtained from a woman aged 60-75 years who had recovered from COVID-19. CDR3 sequence reads: CASSSQGWEQYF. DNA of the CDR3: TGTGCCAGCAGTTCACAGGGTTGGGAGCAGTACTTC. Full variable domain (remainder filled in from reference TRBV28 and TRBJ2-7): DVKVTQSSRYLVKRTGEKVFLECVQDMDHENMFWYRQDPGLGLRLIYFSYDVKMKEKGDIPEGYSVSREKKERFSLILESASTNQTSMYLCASSSQGWEQYFGPGTRLTVT.